The entry that follows covers one T cell receptor beta chain sequence. Some clones are missing from TCRdb's copy, which holds only in-frame ones; the method was immunoSEQ multiplex PCR. The table records about 140,000 clones, roughly 93% of them present only once. The V end lost 6 bases, the J end lost 4 bases, and 18 bases lay between the germline ends. The CDR3 has 15 amino acids. The V gene's germline CDR1 is SEHNR and CDR2 FQNEAQ (reference sequence). The data stem from a study of T cell responses to AZD1222 COVID-19 vaccine. This material consisted of peripheral blood, taken after recovery from COVID-19. This receptor was obtained from an adult who had recovered from COVID-19. The chain links TRBV7-9 to TRBJ1-2, with D tentatively TRBD1 (6 bases). The CDR3, as DNA: TGTGCCAGCAGTTATACAGGGAGGACGGGCTATGGCTACACCTTC. Translated: CASSYTGRTGYGYTF.